This paragraph covers one TCR beta chain sequence. Its antigen is unknown. This specimen comes from a study of shared clonotypes between healthy human individuals. The method was immunoSEQ multiplex PCR; TCRdb's version includes in-frame clones alone and lacks a portion of them. The sample carries 1,400,000 or so clones, just under 99% recorded once. Study results and limitations: Sampling used blood alone; tissue repertoires probably differ.

After removal of 3 bases from V and 5 bases from J, the junction contained 9 bases not matched to a gene. Germline V lookup: CDR1 SEHNR, CDR2 FQNEAQ (reference sequence). The CDR3 is made up of 17 amino acids. The TCR was taken from a man aged 30 to 45 in good health. Input material: naive CD4+ T cells sorted from blood. Subset given: CD45RA+ positively selected. This sequence joins TRBV7-9 and TRBJ2-5; 13 nucleotides match TRBD2. CDR3 nucleotides: TGTGCCAGCAGCTTGGGACTAGCGGGAAGTGGGGGGGAGACCCAGTACTTC. Translating gives CASSLGLAGSGGETQYF.